Described below is a single T cell receptor (beta chain) sequence and its context. The data derive from a study of cytomegalovirus exposure and HLA in healthy donors. PCR used 60 Vbeta primers and 13 Jbeta primers. Generated by immunoSEQ multiplex PCR, the TCRdb table keeps only in-frame clones and is missing some. The data show 130,000 to 150,000 clones, approximately 80% seen once. The germline CDR1 and CDR2 sequences are SGHRS and YFSETQ. After removal of 3 bases from V and 5 bases from J, the junction contained 12 bases not matched to a gene. CDR3 length: 16 amino acids. J is TRBJ2-5 and V is TRBV5-1; TRBD1 agrees at 8 bases. Sample: PBMCs. The receptor was derived from a male donor in good health and CMV-seronegative. In DNA form, the CDR3 reads TGCGCCAGCAGCTCGACAGGGGCCTCGCTGGGGGAGACCCAGTACTTC. Amino acids: CASSSTGASLGETQYF.